Below, one TCR beta chain is given with its context. In terms of age and location, participants ranged from roughly 18 to 90 years and lived in about two dozen US areas. This CDR3 spans 13 amino acids. Germline assignment: CDR1 LNHDA and CDR2 SQIVND (reference sequence). Losses at the gene ends were 4 bases for V and 6 bases for J; bases not matched to a gene: 6. The sample comes from a study of blood T cell repertoires in COVID-19. The overall study: The samples span acute and convalescent COVID-19 from the United States, Italy and Spain. Sources were T cells, B-cell-depleted T cells, or PBMCs; the material itself was cDNA or gDNA.

In the original analysis: Quantification of nucleated cells was approximated via reference gene primer amplification. Some clones are missing from TCRdb's copy, which holds only in-frame ones; the method was immunoSEQ multiplex PCR. That table is the source of V, J and clone size, and D and trimming were worked out from the DNA. The sample has 150,000 to 200,000 clones; 82% are singletons. The sequence derives from a woman aged 55 to 70 with acute COVID-19. Sequences were obtained from PBMCs or T cells enriched from blood (not recorded which). The chain carries TRBV19 and TRBJ2-7; TRBD1 matches 7 bases. The CDR3: CASSTLQGREQYV. In nucleotides, the CDR3 is TGTGCCAGTAGTACGTTACAGGGGCGCGAGCAGTACGTC.